The clone carrying this T cell receptor beta chain has a handful of counts. Its specificity is not known. Time point of the sample: persistent/refractory GD, antithyroid drugs over 5 years with positive TRAb. TCR sequences were obtained from RNA taken from PBMCs. Staff drew approximately 9.9 milliliters of peripheral blood into EDTA tubes. This sample is drawn from a study of regulatory T cells in long-lasting Graves disease. Through Arm-PCR of CDR3 regions and iRepertoire HTBI primers, TCR beta libraries were built. TCRdb reprocessed the multiplex PCR reads via MiXCR and lists one record per CDR3 protein. This table has 500,000 to 700,000 distinct CDR3 sequences, approximately 29% appearing once. The study, taken as a whole, reports: Accuracy may have suffered from the small sample size. Persistent disease preferred TRBV28, TRBJ1-2 and TRBJ2-5; new disease, TRBV20-1 and TRBJ2-1.

Germline lookup yields CDR1 ENHRY and CDR2 SYGVKD. The CDR3 contains 15 residues. V was pared by 6 bases and J by 3 bases, with 17 bases between. The chain couples TRBV10-3 to TRBJ2-5, with D perhaps matching TRBD1 or TRBD2 (6 bases each). This specimen consisted of peripheral blood mononuclear cells (PBMCs), obtained when the disease was refractory, from a patient treated with antithyroid drugs. The receptor comes from a female donor with Graves disease. CDR3 coding DNA: TGTGCCATCAGGGCCGGGGGTCAGGGGAAAGAGACCCAGTACTTC. Its translation is CAIRAGGQGKETQYF.